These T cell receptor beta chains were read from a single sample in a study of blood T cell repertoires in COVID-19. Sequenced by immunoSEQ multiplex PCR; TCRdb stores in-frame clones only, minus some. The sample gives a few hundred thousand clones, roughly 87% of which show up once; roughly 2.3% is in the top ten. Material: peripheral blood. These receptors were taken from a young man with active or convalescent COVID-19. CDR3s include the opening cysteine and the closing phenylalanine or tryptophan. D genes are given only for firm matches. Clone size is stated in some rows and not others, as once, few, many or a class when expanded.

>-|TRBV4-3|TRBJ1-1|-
CASSQVPNTEAFF
TGCGCCAGCAGCCAAGTTCCAAACACTGAAGCTTTCTTT
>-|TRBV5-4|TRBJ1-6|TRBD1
CASSQDRGRSLHF
TGTGCCAGCAGCCAGGACAGGGGGCGATCCCTCCACTTT
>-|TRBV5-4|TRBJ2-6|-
CASSWAGTRSVLTF
TGTGCCAGCAGCTGGGCGGGGACCCGAAGTGTCCTGACTTTC
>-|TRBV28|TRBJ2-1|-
CASSSAVIFHEQFF
TGTGCCAGCAGTTCAGCGGTAATTTTTCATGAGCAGTTCTTC
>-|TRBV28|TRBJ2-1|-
CASSPTYNEQFF
TGTGCCAGCAGTCCTACTTATAATGAGCAGTTCTTC
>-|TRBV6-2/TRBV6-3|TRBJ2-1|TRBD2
CASSALAGDPNNEQFF
TGTGCCAGCAGTGCACTAGCGGGGGATCCTAACAATGAGCAGTTCTTC
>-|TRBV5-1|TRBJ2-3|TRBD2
CASSLDGTSGSNTQYF
TGCGCCAGCAGCTTGGACGGGACTAGCGGGAGCAACACGCAGTATTTT
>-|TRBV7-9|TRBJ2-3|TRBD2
CASSFLETSGWTNTQYF
TGTGCCAGCAGCTTTCTTGAGACTAGCGGTTGGACTAATACGCAGTATTTT
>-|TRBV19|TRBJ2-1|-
CASKASVFHNEQFF
TGTGCCAGTAAAGCTAGCGTCTTCCACAATGAGCAGTTCTTC
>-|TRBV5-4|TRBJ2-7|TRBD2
CASSPPHSGEGYEQYF
TGTGCCAGCAGCCCGCCCCATAGCGGGGAGGGCTACGAGCAGTACTTC
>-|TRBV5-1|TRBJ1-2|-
CASSPHESYGYTF
TGCGCCAGCAGCCCCCATGAGAGCTATGGCTACACCTTC
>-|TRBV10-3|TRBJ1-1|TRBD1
CAISSGTGGGRTEAFF
TGTGCCATCAGTTCCGGGACAGGGGGCGGGAGAACTGAAGCTTTCTTT
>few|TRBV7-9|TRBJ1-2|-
CASSADIYYGYTF
TGTGCCAGCTCAGCTGACATATACTATGGCTACACCTTC
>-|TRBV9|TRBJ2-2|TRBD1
CASSVGDRENGELFF
TGTGCCAGCAGCGTAGGGGACAGGGAGAACGGGGAGCTGTTTTTT
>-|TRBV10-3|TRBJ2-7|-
CAISEFRDTYEQYF
TGTGCCATCAGTGAGTTCCGGGACACCTACGAGCAGTACTTC
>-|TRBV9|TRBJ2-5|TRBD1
CASSVIGQGTETQYF
TGTGCCAGCAGCGTAATTGGACAGGGGACTGAGACCCAGTACTTC
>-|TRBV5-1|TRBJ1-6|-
CASSLAAGPNSPLHF
TGCGCCAGCAGCTTGGCGGCAGGGCCTAATTCACCCCTCCACTTT
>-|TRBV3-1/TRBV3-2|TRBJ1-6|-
CASSKRQASSYNSPLHF
TGTGCCAGCAGCAAACGACAGGCAAGCTCCTATAATTCACCCCTCCACTTT
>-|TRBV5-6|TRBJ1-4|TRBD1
CASSWDRGFEKLFF
TGTGCCAGCAGCTGGGACAGGGGGTTTGAAAAACTGTTTTTT
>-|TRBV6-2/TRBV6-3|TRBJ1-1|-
CASSSMNTEAFF
TGTGCCAGCAGCTCTATGAACACTGAAGCTTTCTTT
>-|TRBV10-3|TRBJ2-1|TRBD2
CATAETGGRDHEQFF
TGTGCCACGGCAGAGACGGGGGGGCGGGACCATGAGCAGTTCTTC
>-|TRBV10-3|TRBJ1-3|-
CAISEQGKSGNTIYF
TGTGCCATCAGTGAACAGGGTAAATCTGGAAACACCATATATTTT
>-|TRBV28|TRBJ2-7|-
CASTTGQEGYEQYF
TGTGCCAGCACCACAGGACAGGAGGGCTACGAGCAGTACTTC
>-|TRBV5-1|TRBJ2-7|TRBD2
CASSLRTSGRADSYEQYF
TGCGCCAGCAGCTTGAGGACTAGCGGGAGGGCGGACTCCTACGAGCAGTACTTC
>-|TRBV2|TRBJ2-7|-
CASSDSGTYLSEQYF
TGTGCCAGCAGTGATTCCGGGACATACCTTTCCGAGCAGTACTTC
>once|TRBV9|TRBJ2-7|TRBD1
CASSVAGTATYEQYF
TGTGCCAGCAGCGTAGCCGGGACAGCCACCTACGAGCAGTACTTC
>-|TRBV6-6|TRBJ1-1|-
CASSPVADTEAFF
TGTGCCAGCAGCCCTGTGGCAGACACTGAAGCTTTCTTT
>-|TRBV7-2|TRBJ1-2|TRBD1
CASSHRTGGEYGYTF
TGTGCCAGCAGCCACAGGACAGGGGGCGAATATGGCTACACCTTC
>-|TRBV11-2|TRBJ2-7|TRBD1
CASSSGQGAGYEQYF
TGTGCCAGCAGCTCGGGACAGGGGGCGGGCTACGAGCAGTACTTC
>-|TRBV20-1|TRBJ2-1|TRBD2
CSASSASGGTYNEQFF
TGCAGTGCTAGTTCGGCTAGCGGGGGTACTTACAATGAGCAGTTCTTC
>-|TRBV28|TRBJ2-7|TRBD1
CASSTGTGPYEQYF
TGTGCCAGCAGCACCGGGACAGGGCCCTACGAGCAGTACTTC
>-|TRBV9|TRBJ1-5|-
CASSQGGIGQPQHF
TGTGCCAGCAGCCAAGGGGGAATTGGTCAGCCCCAGCATTTT
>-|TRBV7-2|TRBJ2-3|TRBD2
CASRSGGGLDTQYF
TGTGCCAGCCGTAGCGGGGGGGGACTAGATACGCAGTATTTT
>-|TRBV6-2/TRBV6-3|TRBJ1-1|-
CASSRRQTEAFF
TGTGCCAGCAGCCGCAGGCAAACTGAAGCTTTCTTT
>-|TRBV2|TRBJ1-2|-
CASILEGGRGGYTF
-
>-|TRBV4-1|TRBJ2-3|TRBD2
CASRAPSGRAEDTQYF
TGCGCCAGCAGGGCCCCTAGCGGGAGGGCCGAAGATACGCAGTATTTT
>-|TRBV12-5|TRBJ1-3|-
CASGADSLAGNTIYF
TGTGCTAGTGGTGCGGATTCTTTGGCTGGAAACACCATATATTTT
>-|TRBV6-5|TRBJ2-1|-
CASSYSVQRSYNEQFF
TGTGCCAGCAGTTACTCGGTCCAGCGGAGTTACAATGAGCAGTTCTTC
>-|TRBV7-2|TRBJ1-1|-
CASSLARGVGSTEAFF
TGTGCCAGCAGCTTAGCGCGGGGAGTCGGTAGCACTGAAGCTTTCTTT
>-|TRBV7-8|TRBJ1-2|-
CASSLYPGSGINGYTF
TGTGCCAGCAGCTTATACCCGGGTTCCGGGATAAATGGCTACACCTTC
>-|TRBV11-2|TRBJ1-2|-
CASSLQNRVLGGYTF
TGTGCCAGCAGCTTACAGAACAGGGTTTTGGGGGGCTACACCTTC
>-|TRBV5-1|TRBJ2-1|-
CASSLIPNRVNEQFF
TGCGCCAGCAGCTTGATACCTAATAGAGTCAATGAGCAGTTCTTC
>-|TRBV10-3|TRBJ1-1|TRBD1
CAISESQGGYRNTEAFF
TGTGCCATCAGTGAGTCGCAGGGGGGCTACAGGAACACTGAAGCTTTCTTT
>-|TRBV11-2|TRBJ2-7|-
CASSVAWPSGEQYF
TGTGCCAGCAGCGTCGCCTGGCCATCAGGAGAGCAGTACTTC
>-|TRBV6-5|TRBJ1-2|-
CASRFQGSGGYTF
TGTGCCAGCAGATTCCAGGGGAGCGGTGGCTACACCTTC
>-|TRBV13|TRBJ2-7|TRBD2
CASSPEGLPMSGSYEQYF
TGTGCCAGCAGCCCAGAGGGACTACCAATGTCGGGTTCCTACGAGCAGTACTTC
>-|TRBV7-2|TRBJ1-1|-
CASSFRTANTEAFF
TGTGCCAGCAGCTTTCGGACAGCCAACACTGAAGCTTTCTTT
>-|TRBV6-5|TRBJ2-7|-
CASSYSNRVDEQYF
TGTGCCAGCAGTTACTCGAACAGGGTCGACGAGCAGTACTTC
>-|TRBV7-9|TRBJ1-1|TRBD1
CASSSYRGWTEAFF
TGTGCCAGCAGCTCCTACAGGGGATGGACTGAAGCTTTCTTT
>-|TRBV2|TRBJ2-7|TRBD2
CASSEERGGYEQYF
TGTGCCAGCAGTGAAGAGCGGGGGGGGTACGAGCAGTACTTC
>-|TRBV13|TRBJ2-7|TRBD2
CASSSASSGGAHEQYF
TGTGCCAGCAGCTCCGCGTCTAGCGGGGGGGCCCACGAGCAGTACTTC
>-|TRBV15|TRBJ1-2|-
CATSRELTAPNYGYTF
TGTGCCACCAGCAGAGAATTGACAGCCCCTAACTATGGCTACACCTTC
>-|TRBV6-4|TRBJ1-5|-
CASPGGENQPQHF
TGTGCCAGCCCGGGGGGCGAAAATCAGCCCCAGCATTTT
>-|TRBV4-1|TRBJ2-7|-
CASSHDRTDEQYF
TGCGCCAGCAGCCATGACCGGACAGACGAGCAGTACTTC
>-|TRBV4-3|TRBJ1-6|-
CASSQDFQGNIGNSPLHF
TGCGCCAGCAGCCAAGATTTCCAGGGGAATATCGGTAATTCACCCCTCCACTTT
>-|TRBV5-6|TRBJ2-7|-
CASILQGWPYEQYF
TGTGCCAGCATCCTTCAGGGGTGGCCCTACGAGCAGTACTTC
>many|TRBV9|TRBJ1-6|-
CASSVAPIDSPLHF
TGTGCCAGCAGCGTAGCCCCAATTGATTCACCCCTCCACTTT
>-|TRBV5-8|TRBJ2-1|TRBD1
CASSRDRGFYNEQFF
TGTGCCAGCAGCAGAGACAGGGGGTTTTACAATGAGCAGTTCTTC
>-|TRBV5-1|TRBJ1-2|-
CASSFTGSSGYTF
TGCGCCAGCAGCTTTACAGGGAGTTCCGGCTACACCTTC
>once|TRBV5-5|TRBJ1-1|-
CASSWGAGGPEAFF
TGTGCCAGCAGCTGGGGGGCGGGGGGCCCCGAAGCTTTCTTT